Presented here are 14 T cell receptor beta chains from one specimen sequenced in a study of T cell responses to AZD1222 COVID-19 vaccine. Measured with immunoSEQ multiplex PCR; TCRdb has only the in-frame clones, and not every one. The sample includes 110,000 or so clones, around 90% of them seen just once. Here the sequenced sample was peripheral blood, taken 28 days after the second dose of the MenACWY control vaccine. The receptors stem from an adult who received the MenACWY meningococcal vaccine as a control.

The V gene is TRBV19, the J gene TRBJ2-2; D may be TRBD1 (6 bases). The CDR3 is 17 residues long. The germline V gene encodes CDR1 LNHDA and CDR2 SQIVND (reference sequence). V dropped 5 bases and J dropped 4 bases, with 20 bases sitting between them. The CDR3 protein is CASSVGQTKGTTGELFF. In nucleotides, the CDR3 is TGTGCCAGTAGTGTCGGACAGACTAAAGGGACCACCGGGGAGCTGTTTTTT.

V gene TRBV5-6 combines with J gene TRBJ2-3, with a possible D match to TRBD2 (5 bases). Germline values: CDR1 SGHDT, CDR2 YYEEEE. V lost 3 bases and J 2 bases, leaving 7 bases between the germline ends. The CDR3 sequence is 13 residues long. CDR3 coding DNA: TGTGCCAGCAGCTGGACTGTCACAGATACGCAGTATTTT. It yields the protein CASSWTVTDTQYF.

The chain uses TRBV6-5 and TRBJ2-1; 9 nucleotides line up with TRBD2. V shed 2 bases, J shed 7 bases, and the junction held 9 bases outside the gene matches. The germline CDR1 and CDR2 sequences are MNHEY and SVGAGI. There are 16 residues in the CDR3. The CDR3 protein is CASSYEWREGPNEQFF. In nucleotides, the CDR3 is TGTGCCAGCAGTTACGAATGGCGGGAGGGTCCTAATGAGCAGTTCTTC.

V usage is TRBV3-1 (or the pseudogene TRBV3-2) and J usage is TRBJ1-4, with D hard to call. V dropped 4 bases and J dropped 0 bases, with 9 bases sitting between them. The germline CDR1 and CDR2 sequences are LGHDT and YNNKEL (reference sequence). The CDR3 covers 15 residues. The CDR3 region is CASSLGASTNEKLFF. In DNA, the CDR3 is TGTGCCAGCAGCCTCGGCGCCTCAACTAATGAAAAACTGTTTTTT.

This clone is a singleton in its sample. The chain is built from TRBV6-4 and TRBJ2-1; 10 bases are a match to TRBD2. CDR3 length: 15 amino acids. J gave up 9 bases and V 3 bases, and 8 bases lay outside the gene matches. Germline V lookup: CDR1 MRHNA, CDR2 SNTAGT. DNA for the CDR3: TGTGCCAGCAGTGAGTCCAGCGGGAGGGCCGGTGAGCAGTTCTTC. It yields the protein CASSESSGRAGEQFF.

The chain recombines TRBV9 with TRBJ2-1; unclear D gene. V dropped 0 bases and J dropped 8 bases, with 6 bases sitting between them. The length of the CDR3 is 12 residues. Germline assignment: CDR1 SGDLS and CDR2 YYNGEE. CDR3: CASSVALHEQFF. The CDR3 region has the DNA TGTGCCAGCAGCGTAGCTCTACATGAGCAGTTCTTC.

The chain couples TRBV11-2 to TRBJ2-3; 10 bases align to TRBD2. The germline CDR1 and CDR2 sequences are SGHAT and FQNNGV. V shed 6 bases and J 0 bases; nucleotides not matched to a gene: 9. The CDR3 is 17 residues long. The CDR3 spells CASRILAGTSSTDTQYF. As DNA, the CDR3 is TGTGCCAGCAGGATACTAGCGGGGACTTCTAGCACAGATACGCAGTATTTT.

V gene TRBV2 combines with J gene TRBJ2-7; TRBD1 agrees at 8 bases. Germline CDR1 and CDR2: SNHLY and FYNNEI. The CDR3 extends over 15 amino acids. V lost 3 bases and J lost 3; bases outside the gene matches: 7. The CDR3 nucleotides read TGTGCCAGCAGTGATTCTGGACAGGGATTCTACGAGCAGTACTTC. Translation gives CASSDSGQGFYEQYF.

The chain uses TRBV28 and TRBJ2-7; 9 bases map to TRBD2. Trimming cost V 3 bases and J 2 bases; bases outside gene matches: 5. Germline V gene data show CDR1 as MDHEN and CDR2 as SYDVKM. This CDR3 is built from 15 residues. CDR3 nucleotide sequence: TGTGCCAGCAGTTTGACCGCGGGGGGGGCCTACGAGCAGTACGTC. It yields the protein CASSLTAGGAYEQYV.

The V gene is TRBV5-4, the J gene TRBJ2-3; maybe TRBD2 (6 bases). Germline V gene sequence: CDR1 SGHNT, CDR2 YYREEE (reference sequence). V lost 4 bases, J lost 14 bases, and 20 bases lay in between. CDR3 size: 13 residues. The CDR3 protein is CASSLGSLVKWYF. The CDR3 DNA is TGTGCCAGCAGCCTCGGGAGCCTGGTTAAGTGGTATTTT.

This chain links TRBV18 with TRBJ2-7, with D perhaps TRBD1 (6 bases). V lost 6 bases and J 4 bases, leaving 16 bases between the germline ends. Germline V gene lookup returns CDR1 KGHSH and CDR2 LQKENI. CDR3 length equals 14 residues. This CDR3 is CASSRDTEKYEQYF. The CDR3 DNA follows: TGTGCCAGCTCGAGGGACACCGAGAAATACGAGCAGTACTTC.

This chain connects TRBV19 to TRBJ1-1; D might be TRBD1 (5 bases). Germline CDR1 LNHDA, CDR2 SQIVND (reference sequence). The CDR3 totals 14 residues. Trimming took off 3 bases at V and 1 base at J, with 9 bases between the two ends. The CDR3 loop reads CASSIGGGNTEAFF. DNA for the CDR3: TGTGCCAGTAGTATCGGGGGTGGGAACACTGAAGCTTTCTTT.

This sequence joins TRBV25-1 and TRBJ2-3; 7 bases match TRBD1. Trimming removed 6 bases from V and 0 bases from J; junction bases left unmatched: 9. The CDR3 extends over 16 amino acids. CDR1 and CDR2 from the germline V gene are MGHDK and SYGVNS. DNA for the CDR3: TGTGCCAGCAGCCTTAGGACAGGCCTAAGCACAGATACGCAGTATTTT. Its protein product is CASSLRTGLSTDTQYF.

V gene TRBV7-8 combines with J gene TRBJ1-2; D unresolved. Between the trimmed V and J ends, which lost 6 bases and 4 bases, there was a span of 15 bases. The CDR3 runs to 14 residues. Germline V gene sequence: CDR1 SGHVS, CDR2 FQNEAQ. The CDR3 bases are TGTGCCAGCAGTAACCTCGGGAACGGCTATGGCTACACCTTC. Its protein product is CASSNLGNGYGYTF.